The sample holds many counts of the clone carrying this TCR beta chain. The antigen is unknown. The data were obtained in a study of T cells after yellow fever vaccination. Looking at the study overall: The authors prepared low-cell-number fractions using SMART-Seq v4 Ultra Low Input.

The V end lost 6 bases, the J end lost 6 bases, and 13 bases lay between the germline ends. This CDR3 spans 13 amino acids. One entry per CDR3 protein results from TCRdb running MiXCR on the 5' RACE reads. Of around 320,000 distinct CDR3 sequences in the sample, about 10% were seen once. Study-level points and caveats: Weaker overall was a secondary response that nonetheless peaked faster, on day 5 versus 15.

The material was CD4+ T cells sorted from PBMCs, obtained 5 days after the yellow fever booster vaccination. This sequence was found in a man between 18 and 35 years old who received the YFV17D yellow fever vaccine. This sequence joins TRBV12-3 or TRBV12-4 and TRBJ2-3; D is unclear. CDR3 nucleotides: TGTGCCAGCAGAAGAACTCCCCAGGATACGCAGTATTTT. It yields the protein CASRRTPQDTQYF.